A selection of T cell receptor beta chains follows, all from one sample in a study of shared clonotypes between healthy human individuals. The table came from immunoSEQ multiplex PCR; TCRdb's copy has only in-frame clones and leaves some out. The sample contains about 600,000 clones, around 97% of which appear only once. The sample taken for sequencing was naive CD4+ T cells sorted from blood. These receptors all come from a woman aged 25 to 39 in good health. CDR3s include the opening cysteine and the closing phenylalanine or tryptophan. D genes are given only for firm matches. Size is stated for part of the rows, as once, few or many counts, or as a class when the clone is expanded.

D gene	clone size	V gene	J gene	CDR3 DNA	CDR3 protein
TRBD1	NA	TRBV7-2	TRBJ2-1	TGTGCCAGCAGCAGGGACAGGGAGAATGAGCAGTTCTTC	CASSRDRENEQFF
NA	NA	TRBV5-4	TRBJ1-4	TGTGCCAGCAGCTCCCCAACAACTAATGAAAAACTGTTTTTT	CASSSPTTNEKLFF
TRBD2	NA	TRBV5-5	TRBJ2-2	TGTGCCAGCAGCTTGGTAAGGACTAGCAGGAACACCGGGGAGCTGTTTTTT	CASSLVRTSRNTGELFF
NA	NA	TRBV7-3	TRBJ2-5	TGTGCCAGCAGCCCCGGGAGCGCTACGGGGGAGACCCAGTACTTC	CASSPGSATGETQYF
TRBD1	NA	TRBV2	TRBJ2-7	TGTGCCAGCAGAGCCACAGGGGGCAATTTCTACGAGCAGTACTTC	CASRATGGNFYEQYF
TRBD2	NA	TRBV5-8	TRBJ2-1	TGTGCCAGCAGCTTGGGACTAGCGATGCGACAGTTCTTC	CASSLGLAMRQFF
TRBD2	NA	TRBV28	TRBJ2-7	TGTGCCAGTACTAGCGGGAGGCGGTACGAGCAGTACTTC	CASTSGRRYEQYF
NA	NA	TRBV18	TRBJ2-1	TGTGCCAGCTCACCACCGGGCAGAGGCTCCTACAATGAGCAGTTCTTC	CASSPPGRGSYNEQFF
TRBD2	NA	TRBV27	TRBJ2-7	TGTGCCAGCAGTGGCCCCGGTAGCGGGCCCTTGGAGCAGTACTTC	CASSGPGSGPLEQYF
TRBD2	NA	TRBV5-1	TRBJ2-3	TGCGCCAGCAGCTTGGCGGGAGGGCCCGAAGATACGCAGTATTTT	CASSLAGGPEDTQYF
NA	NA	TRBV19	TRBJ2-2	TGTGCCAGAACGACAGACACGAACACCGGGGAGCTGTTTTTT	CARTTDTNTGELFF
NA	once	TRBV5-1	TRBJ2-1	TGCGCCAGCAGCTCCACTAATAACAATGAGCAGTTCTTC	CASSSTNNNEQFF
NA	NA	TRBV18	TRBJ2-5	TGTGCCAGCTCACCGGGACGCCTTGGAGAGACCCAGTACTTC	CASSPGRLGETQYF
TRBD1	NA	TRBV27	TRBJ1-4	TGTGCCAGCAGTCCATCCGGGACAGGGTGGGAAAAACTGTTTTTT	CASSPSGTGWEKLFF
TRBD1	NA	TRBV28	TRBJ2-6	TGTGCCAGCAGTTTACCCTCGGGACAGGGTGCTGGGGCCAACGTCCTGACTTTC	CASSLPSGQGAGANVLTF
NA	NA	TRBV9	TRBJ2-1	TGTGCCAGCAGCGCCGGGGACGGAGGATACAATGAGCAGTTCTTC	CASSAGDGGYNEQFF
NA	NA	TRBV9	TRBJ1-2	TGTGCCAGCAGCGTAGGTGGGCACTATGGCTACACCTTC	CASSVGGHYGYTF